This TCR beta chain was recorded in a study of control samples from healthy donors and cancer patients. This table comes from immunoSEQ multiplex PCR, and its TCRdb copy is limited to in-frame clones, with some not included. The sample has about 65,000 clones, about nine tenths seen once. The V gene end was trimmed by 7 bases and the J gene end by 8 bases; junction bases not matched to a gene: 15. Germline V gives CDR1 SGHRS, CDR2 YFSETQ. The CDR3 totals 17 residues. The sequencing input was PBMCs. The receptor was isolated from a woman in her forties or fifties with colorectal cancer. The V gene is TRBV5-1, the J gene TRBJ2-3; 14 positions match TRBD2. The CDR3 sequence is CASSPGLAGVLGPTQYF. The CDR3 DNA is TGCGCCAGCTCCCCGGGACTAGCGGGAGTCCTTGGTCCTACGCAGTATTTT. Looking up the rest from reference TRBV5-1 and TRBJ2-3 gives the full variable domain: KAGVTQTPRYLIKTRGQQVTLSCSPISGHRSVSWYQQTPGQGLQFLFEYFSETQRNKGNFPGRFSGRQFSNSRSEMNVSTLELGDSALYLCASSPGLAGVLGPTQYFGPGTRLTVL.